Listed below are T cell receptor beta chains from one sample, sequenced in a study of blood T cell repertoires in COVID-19. Profiled with immunoSEQ multiplex PCR; TCRdb holds only in-frame clones, not every one. The sample comprises 150,000 to 190,000 clones, about 88% of which are singletons, and around 7.7% rests with the top ten. Sequenced: PBMCs or T cells enriched from blood (not recorded which). These receptors all come from a man over 45 who had recovered from COVID-19. CDR3s include the opening cysteine and the closing phenylalanine or tryptophan. D genes are given only for firm matches. Some rows mark clone size as missing; the rest say once, few, many or name a class of expanded clone.

>TRBJ1-6|NA|NA|TRBV2
TGTGCCAGCAGTGAACTGCGTTATAATTCACCCCTCCACTTT
CASSELRYNSPLHF
>TRBJ2-3|NA|NA|TRBV15
TGTGCCACGAGGATAAGAAGCACAGATACGCAGTATTTT
CATRIRSTDTQYF
>TRBJ1-1|NA|NA|TRBV18
TGTGCCAGCTCACCCAACATGAACACTGAAGCTTTCTTT
CASSPNMNTEAFF
>TRBJ2-4|NA|NA|TRBV3-1/TRBV3-2
TGTGCCAGCAGCCAGAGAGCCCAGGACATTCAGTACTTC
CASSQRAQDIQYF
>TRBJ1-4|many|TRBD1|TRBV4-1
TGCGCCAGCAGCCCTCGGACAGGGGATGAAAAACTGTTTTTT
CASSPRTGDEKLFF
>TRBJ2-2|few|TRBD1|TRBV27
TGTGCCAGCAGTACAGGGGGCGAGGAGCTGTTTTTT
CASSTGGEELFF
>TRBJ2-5|NA|NA|TRBV5-1
TGCGCCAGCAGCTTGGTGGTTGTGGGGGCTCGGGAGACCCAGTACTTC
CASSLVVVGARETQYF
>TRBJ1-1|NA|TRBD1|TRBV2
TGTGCCAGCACCATGGACAGGGAAAACACTGAAGCTTTCTTT
CASTMDRENTEAFF
>TRBJ1-6|NA|NA|TRBV6-5
TGTGCCAGCAGCCGTGAGGTCCGTTCACCCCTCCACTTT
CASSREVRSPLHF
>TRBJ2-1|NA|TRBD1|TRBV7-9
TGTGCCAGCAGCTTCCGGGACAGGGCTGAGCAGTTCTTC
CASSFRDRAEQFF
>TRBJ1-2|NA|TRBD1|TRBV4-3
TGCGCCAGCAGCCAAGAGGGACAGGGGAGCTATGGCTACACCTTC
CASSQEGQGSYGYTF
>TRBJ1-4|few|NA|TRBV25-1
TGTGCCAGCAGTCGGGGCGGGATCGCCTCCCAAAAACTGTTTTTT
CASSRGGIASQKLFF
>TRBJ2-1|once|TRBD2|TRBV7-3
TGCGCCAGCAGCTTAACCGGGGGGGCGTTGAATGAGCAGTTCTTC
CASSLTGGALNEQFF
>TRBJ1-3|NA|TRBD1|TRBV11-2
TGTGCCAGCAGCTTAGCACAGGGGAACACCATATATTTT
CASSLAQGNTIYF
>TRBJ2-2|NA|NA|TRBV7-2
TGTGCCAGCAGCTTAAGGGACAATTGGACCGGGGAGCTGTTTTTT
CASSLRDNWTGELFF
>TRBJ1-6|once|NA|TRBV19
TGTGCCAGCGGACACAGCTCCTATAATTCACCCCTCCACTTT
CASGHSSYNSPLHF
>TRBJ2-2|once|TRBD2|TRBV4-2
TGTGCCAGCAGCCAAGGATCTAGCGGGGGGTTTACCGGGGAGCTGTTTTTT
CASSQGSSGGFTGELFF